The source of this TCR beta chain is a study of T cell responses to AZD1222 COVID-19 vaccine. Points from the study as a whole: CD4 TCRs associated with vaccination spanned spike, dominating at 160-218 and 743-854. All repertoire sampling was performed exclusively after the peak T cell response. Variant regions that are unmutated are reportedly the target of nearly half of spike-specific TCRs. Spike-specific TCR breadth and depth went up after people got two AZD1222 doses.

This CDR3 region has 12 residues. CDR1 and CDR2 (germline): MNHEY, SVGAGI. Trimming removed 6 bases from V and 4 bases from J, with 7 bases in between. Generated by immunoSEQ multiplex PCR, the TCRdb table keeps only in-frame clones and is missing some. The data show 150,000 or so clones, with about 85% seen just once and 6.9% held by the top ten. About this clone itself: Antigen unknown.

The chain couples TRBV6-5 to TRBJ1-3, with D unresolved. The specimen comprised peripheral blood, sampled after recovery from COVID-19. The source of this sequence is an adult who had recovered from COVID-19. The CDR3 nucleotides read TGTGCCAGCAGGGGGATCGGAAACACCATATATTTT. As protein: CASRGIGNTIYF.